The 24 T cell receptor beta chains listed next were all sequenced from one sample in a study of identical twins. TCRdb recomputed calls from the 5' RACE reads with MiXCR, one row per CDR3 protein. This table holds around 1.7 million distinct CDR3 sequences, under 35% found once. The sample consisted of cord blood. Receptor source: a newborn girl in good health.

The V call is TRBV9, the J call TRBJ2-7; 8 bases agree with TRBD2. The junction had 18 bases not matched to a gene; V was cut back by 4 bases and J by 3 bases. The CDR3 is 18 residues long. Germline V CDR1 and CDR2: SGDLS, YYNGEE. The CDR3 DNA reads TGTGCCAGCAGCCCTCGTCTAGCGGGCGCACTTCCCCTCTACGAGCAGTACTTC. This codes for CASSPRLAGALPLYEQYF.

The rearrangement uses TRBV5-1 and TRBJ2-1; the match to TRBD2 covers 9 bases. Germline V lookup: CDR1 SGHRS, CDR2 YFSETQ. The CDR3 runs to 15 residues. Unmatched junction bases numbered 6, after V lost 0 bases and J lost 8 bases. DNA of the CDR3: TGCGCCAGCAGCTTGGGGCGGGAGGGCCGCGATGAGCAGTTCTTC. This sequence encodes CASSLGREGRDEQFF.

The chain's CDR3 is CATSRGNSYNEQFF. The DNA of the CDR3 is TGTGCCACCAGCAGAGGGAACTCCTACAATGAGCAGTTCTTC. The chain employs TRBV15 and TRBJ2-1, with D unclear. Trimming removed 1 base from V and 0 bases from J, with 4 bases in between. The CDR3 runs 14 residues. Germline V gene lookup returns CDR1 LNHNV and CDR2 YYDKDF (reference sequence).

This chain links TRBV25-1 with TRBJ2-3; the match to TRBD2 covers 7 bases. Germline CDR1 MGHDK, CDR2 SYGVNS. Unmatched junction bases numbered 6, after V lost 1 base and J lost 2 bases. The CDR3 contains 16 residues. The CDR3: CASSESGLAATDTQYF. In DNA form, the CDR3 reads TGTGCCAGCAGTGAATCAGGTCTAGCGGCCACAGATACGCAGTATTTT.

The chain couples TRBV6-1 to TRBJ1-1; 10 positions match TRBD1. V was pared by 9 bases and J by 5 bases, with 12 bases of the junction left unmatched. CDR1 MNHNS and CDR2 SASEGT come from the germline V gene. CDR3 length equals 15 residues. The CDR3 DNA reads TGTGCCAGTCAACCCTTTGGACAGGGGGTTACTGAAGCTTTCTTT. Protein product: CASQPFGQGVTEAFF.

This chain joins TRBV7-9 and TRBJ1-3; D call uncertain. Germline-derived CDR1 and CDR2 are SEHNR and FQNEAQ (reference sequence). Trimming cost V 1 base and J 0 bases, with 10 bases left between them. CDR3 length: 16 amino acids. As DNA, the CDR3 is TGTGCCAGCAGCTTAGTGAACTCCCGCTCTGGAAACACCATATATTTT. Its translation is CASSLVNSRSGNTIYF.

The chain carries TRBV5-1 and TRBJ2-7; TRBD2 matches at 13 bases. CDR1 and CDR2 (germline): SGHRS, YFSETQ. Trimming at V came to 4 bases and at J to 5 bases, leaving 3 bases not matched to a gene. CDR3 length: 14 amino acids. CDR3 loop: CASSRTSGSDEQYF. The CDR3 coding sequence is TGCGCCAGCAGCAGGACTAGCGGGAGTGACGAGCAGTACTTC.

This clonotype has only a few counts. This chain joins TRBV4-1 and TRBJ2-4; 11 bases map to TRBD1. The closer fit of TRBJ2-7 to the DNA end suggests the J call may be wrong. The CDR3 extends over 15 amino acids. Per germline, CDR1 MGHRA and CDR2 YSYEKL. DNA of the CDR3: TGCGCCAGCAGCCCAATCGGGACAGGGGGATACGAGCAGTACTTC. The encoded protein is CASSPIGTGGYEQYF.

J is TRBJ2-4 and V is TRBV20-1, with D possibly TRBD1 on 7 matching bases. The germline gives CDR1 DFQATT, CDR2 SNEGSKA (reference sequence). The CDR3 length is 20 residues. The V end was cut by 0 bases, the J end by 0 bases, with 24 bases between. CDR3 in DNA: TGCAGTGCTAGAGATCCGAGGCGACAGGGACTCTTACTAGCCAAAAACATTCAGTACTTC. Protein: CSARDPRRQGLLLAKNIQYF.

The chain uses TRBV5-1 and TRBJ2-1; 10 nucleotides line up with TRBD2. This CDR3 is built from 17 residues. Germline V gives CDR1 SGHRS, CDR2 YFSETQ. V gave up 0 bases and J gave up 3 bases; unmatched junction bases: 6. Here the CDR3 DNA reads TGCGCCAGCAGCTTGGTTCCACTAGCGGGACTCTACAATGAGCAGTTCTTC. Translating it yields CASSLVPLAGLYNEQFF.

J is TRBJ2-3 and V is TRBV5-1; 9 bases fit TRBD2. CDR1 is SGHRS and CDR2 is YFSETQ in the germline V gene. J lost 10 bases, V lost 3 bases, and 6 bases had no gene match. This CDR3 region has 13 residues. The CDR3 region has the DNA TGCGCCAGCAGCTCGCTAGCGGGGCATCCGCAGTATTTT. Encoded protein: CASSSLAGHPQYF.

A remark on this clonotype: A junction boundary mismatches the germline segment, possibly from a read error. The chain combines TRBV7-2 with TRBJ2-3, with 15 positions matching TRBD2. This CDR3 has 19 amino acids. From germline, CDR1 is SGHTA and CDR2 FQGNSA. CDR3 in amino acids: CASSLASPGTSGRPYTQYF. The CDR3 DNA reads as TGTGCCAGCAGCCTAGCTTCCCCCGGGACTAGCGGGAGGCCCTATACGCAGTATTTT.

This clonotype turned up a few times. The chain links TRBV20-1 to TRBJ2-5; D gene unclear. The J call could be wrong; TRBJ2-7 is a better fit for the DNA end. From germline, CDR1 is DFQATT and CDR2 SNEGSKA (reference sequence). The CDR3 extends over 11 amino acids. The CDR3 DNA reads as TGCAGTGCTAGAATCGGTTCCGAGCAGTACTTC. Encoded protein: CSARIGSEQYF.

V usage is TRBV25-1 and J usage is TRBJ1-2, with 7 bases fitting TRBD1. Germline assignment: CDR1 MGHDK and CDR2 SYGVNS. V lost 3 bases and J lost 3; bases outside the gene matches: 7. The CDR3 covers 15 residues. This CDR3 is CASSEPAGGDYGYTF. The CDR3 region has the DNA TGTGCCAGCAGTGAGCCGGCAGGGGGTGACTATGGCTACACCTTC.

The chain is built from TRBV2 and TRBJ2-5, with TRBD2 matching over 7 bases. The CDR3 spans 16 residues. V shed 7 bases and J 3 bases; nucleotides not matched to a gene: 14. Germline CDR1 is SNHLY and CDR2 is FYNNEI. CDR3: CASTQEGLSVKETQYF. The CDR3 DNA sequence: TGTGCCAGCACCCAAGAGGGACTATCAGTTAAAGAGACCCAGTACTTC. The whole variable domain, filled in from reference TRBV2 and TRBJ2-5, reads EPEVTQTPSHQVTQMGQEVILRCVPISNHLYFYWYRQILGQKVEFLVSFYNNEISEKSEIFDDQFSVERPDGSNFTLKIRSTKLEDSAMYFCASTQEGLSVKETQYFGPGTRLLVL.

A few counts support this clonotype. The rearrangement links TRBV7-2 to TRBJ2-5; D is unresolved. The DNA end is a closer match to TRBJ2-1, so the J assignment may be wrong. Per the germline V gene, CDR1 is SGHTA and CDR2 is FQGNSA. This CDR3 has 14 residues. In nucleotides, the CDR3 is TGTGCCAGCAGCTCGAGACGAACCCAAGAGACCCAGTTCTTC. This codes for CASSSRRTQETQFF.

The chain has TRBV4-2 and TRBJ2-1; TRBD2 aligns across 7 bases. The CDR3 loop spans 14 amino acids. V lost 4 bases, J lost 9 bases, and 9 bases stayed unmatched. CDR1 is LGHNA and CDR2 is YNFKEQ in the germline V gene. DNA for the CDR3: TGTGCCAGCAGCCGAGGGAGCGGGACCGGTGAGCAGTTCTTC. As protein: CASSRGSGTGEQFF.

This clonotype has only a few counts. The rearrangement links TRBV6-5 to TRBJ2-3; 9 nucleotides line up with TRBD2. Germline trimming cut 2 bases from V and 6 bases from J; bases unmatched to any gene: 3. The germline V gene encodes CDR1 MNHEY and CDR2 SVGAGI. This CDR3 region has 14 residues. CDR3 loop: CASSYAGGLDTQYF. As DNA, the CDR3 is TGTGCCAGCAGTTACGCGGGAGGGTTGGATACGCAGTATTTT.

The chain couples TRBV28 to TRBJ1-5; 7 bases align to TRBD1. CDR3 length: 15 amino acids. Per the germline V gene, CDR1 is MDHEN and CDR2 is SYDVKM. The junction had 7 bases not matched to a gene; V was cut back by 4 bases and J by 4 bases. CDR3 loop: CASSSADRRNQPQHF. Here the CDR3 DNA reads TGTGCCAGCAGTTCCGCGGACAGGAGGAATCAGCCCCAGCATTTT. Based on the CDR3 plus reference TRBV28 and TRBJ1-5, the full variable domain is DVKVTQSSRYLVKRTGEKVFLECVQDMDHENMFWYRQDPGLGLRLIYFSYDVKMKEKGDIPEGYSVSREKKERFSLILESASTNQTSMYLCASSSADRRNQPQHFGDGTRLSIL.

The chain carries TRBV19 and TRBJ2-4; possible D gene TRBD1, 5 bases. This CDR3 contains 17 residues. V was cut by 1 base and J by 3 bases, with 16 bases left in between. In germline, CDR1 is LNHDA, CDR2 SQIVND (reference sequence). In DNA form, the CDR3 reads TGTGCCAGTAGTATAGTTTTGGCAGGGATGGTCAAAAACATTCAGTACTTC. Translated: CASSIVLAGMVKNIQYF.

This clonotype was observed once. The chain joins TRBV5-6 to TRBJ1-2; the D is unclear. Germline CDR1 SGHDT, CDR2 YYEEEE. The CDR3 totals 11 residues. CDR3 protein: CVGSLDYGYTF. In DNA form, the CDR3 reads TGTGTCGGCAGCTTGGACTATGGCTACACCTTC. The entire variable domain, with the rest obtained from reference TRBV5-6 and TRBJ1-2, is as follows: DAGVTQSPTHLIKTRGQQVTLRCSPKSGHDTVSWYQQALGQGPQFIFQYYEEEERQRGNFPDRFSGHQFPNYSSELNVNALLLGDSALYLCVGSLDYGYTFGSGTRLTVV.

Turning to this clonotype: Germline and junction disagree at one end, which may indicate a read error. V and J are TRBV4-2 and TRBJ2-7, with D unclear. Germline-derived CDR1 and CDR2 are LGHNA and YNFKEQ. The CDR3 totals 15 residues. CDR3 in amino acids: CASGQEHEDSYEQYF. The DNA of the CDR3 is TGTGCCAGCGGCCAAGAGCACGAAGACTCCTACGAGCAGTACTTC.

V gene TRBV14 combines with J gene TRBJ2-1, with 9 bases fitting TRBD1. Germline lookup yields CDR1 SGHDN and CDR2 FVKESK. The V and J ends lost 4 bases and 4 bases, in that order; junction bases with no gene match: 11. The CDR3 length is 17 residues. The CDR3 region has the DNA TGTGCCAGCAGCCGATACACCGGGACAGGGTGGTACAATGAGCAGTTCTTC. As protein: CASSRYTGTGWYNEQFF.

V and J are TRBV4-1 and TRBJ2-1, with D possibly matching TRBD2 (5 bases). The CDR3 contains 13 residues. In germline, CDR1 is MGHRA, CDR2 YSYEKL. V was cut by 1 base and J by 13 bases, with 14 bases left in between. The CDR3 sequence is CASSQGLLETQFF. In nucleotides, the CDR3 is TGCGCCAGCAGCCAAGGACTATTAGAGACCCAGTTCTTC.